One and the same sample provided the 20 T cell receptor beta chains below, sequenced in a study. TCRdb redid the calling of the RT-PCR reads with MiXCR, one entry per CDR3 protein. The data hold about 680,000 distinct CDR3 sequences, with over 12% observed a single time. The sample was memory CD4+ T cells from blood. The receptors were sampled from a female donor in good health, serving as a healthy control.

The CDR3 DNA reads TGTGCCAGCTCACCGCTAGGGACAGCAAGCCACAATTCACCCCTCCACTTT. Its protein product is CASSPLGTASHNSPLHF. The rearrangement uses TRBV18 and TRBJ1-6; the match to TRBD1 covers 7 bases. V lost 3 bases, J lost 7 bases, and 12 bases stayed unmatched. CDR1 is KGHSH, CDR2 LQKENI, per germline. The CDR3 spans 17 residues.

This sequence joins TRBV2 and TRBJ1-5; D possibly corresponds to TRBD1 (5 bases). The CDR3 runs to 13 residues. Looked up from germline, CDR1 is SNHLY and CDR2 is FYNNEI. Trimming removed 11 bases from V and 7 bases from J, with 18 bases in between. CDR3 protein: CAGAAEGEQPQHF. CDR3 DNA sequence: TGTGCCGGGGCCGCGGAAGGTGAGCAGCCCCAGCATTTT.

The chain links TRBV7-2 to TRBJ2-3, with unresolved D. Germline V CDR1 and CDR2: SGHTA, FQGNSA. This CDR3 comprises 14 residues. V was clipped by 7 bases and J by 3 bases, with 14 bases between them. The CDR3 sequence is CASTPVVGTDTQYF. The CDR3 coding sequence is TGTGCCAGCACCCCGGTGGTAGGAACAGATACGCAGTATTTT.

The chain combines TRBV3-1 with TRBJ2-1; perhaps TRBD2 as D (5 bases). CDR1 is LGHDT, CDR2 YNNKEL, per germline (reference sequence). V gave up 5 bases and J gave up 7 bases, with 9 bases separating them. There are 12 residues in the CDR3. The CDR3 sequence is CASSNQRNEQFF. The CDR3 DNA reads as TGTGCCAGCAGCAACCAGCGGAATGAGCAGTTCTTC.

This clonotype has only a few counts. The CDR3 region has the DNA TGTGCCAGCAGCCTCCCTAAGGGTGGAAACACCATATATTTT. Amino acids: CASSLPKGGNTIYF. The chain carries TRBV4-2 and TRBJ1-3; D unresolved. The CDR3 contains 14 residues. Trimming took 4 bases from V and 3 from J, leaving 10 bases between them. The germline V gene encodes CDR1 LGHNA and CDR2 YNFKEQ.

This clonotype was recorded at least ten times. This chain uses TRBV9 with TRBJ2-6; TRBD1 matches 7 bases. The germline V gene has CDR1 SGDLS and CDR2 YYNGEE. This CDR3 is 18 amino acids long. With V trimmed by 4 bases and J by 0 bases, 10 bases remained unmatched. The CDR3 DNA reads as TGTGCCAGCAGCCCACGGACAGGTCCTAACTCTGGGGCCAACGTCCTGACTTTC. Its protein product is CASSPRTGPNSGANVLTF.

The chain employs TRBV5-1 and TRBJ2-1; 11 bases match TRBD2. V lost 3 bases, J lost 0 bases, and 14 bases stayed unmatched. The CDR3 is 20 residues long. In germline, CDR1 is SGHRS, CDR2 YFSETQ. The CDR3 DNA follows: TGCGCCAGCAGCTCCTGGGGTAGCGGGAGGGCAGGGGACTCCTACAATGAGCAGTTCTTC. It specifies CASSSWGSGRAGDSYNEQFF.

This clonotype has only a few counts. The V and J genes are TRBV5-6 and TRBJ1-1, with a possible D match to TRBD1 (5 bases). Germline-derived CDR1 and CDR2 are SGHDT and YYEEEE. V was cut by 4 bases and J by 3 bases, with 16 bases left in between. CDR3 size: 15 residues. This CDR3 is CASSPLTADDTEAFF. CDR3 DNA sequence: TGTGCCAGCAGCCCGCTGACAGCGGATGACACTGAAGCTTTCTTT.

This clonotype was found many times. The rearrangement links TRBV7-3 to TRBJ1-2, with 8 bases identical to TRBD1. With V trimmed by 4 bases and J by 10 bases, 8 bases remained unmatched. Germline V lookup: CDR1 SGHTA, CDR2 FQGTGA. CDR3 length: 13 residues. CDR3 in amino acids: CASSSVGQGPYTF. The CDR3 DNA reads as TGTGCCAGCAGCTCCGTCGGACAGGGACCCTACACCTTC.

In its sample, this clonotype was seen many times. The CDR3 coding sequence is TGTGCCAGCAGCGTAGGGGCACTAGCGGGAGTATATGAGCAGTTCTTC. Translating gives CASSVGALAGVYEQFF. The chain employs TRBV9 and TRBJ2-1, with 11 bases identical to TRBD2. V lost 0 bases, J lost 8 bases, and 7 bases stayed unmatched. This CDR3 comprises 16 residues. Germline assignment: CDR1 SGDLS and CDR2 YYNGEE.

The CDR3 loop is CASSFPPGQGGGYTF. For the CDR3, the DNA is TGTGCCAGCAGCTTCCCCCCGGGGCAGGGAGGTGGCTACACCTTC. V and J are TRBV7-2 and TRBJ1-2, with a tentative D call TRBD1 (5 bases). The CDR3 is made up of 15 amino acids. Germline CDR1 SGHTA, CDR2 FQGNSA. Trimming pared 3 bases from V and 7 bases from J, leaving 18 bases between.

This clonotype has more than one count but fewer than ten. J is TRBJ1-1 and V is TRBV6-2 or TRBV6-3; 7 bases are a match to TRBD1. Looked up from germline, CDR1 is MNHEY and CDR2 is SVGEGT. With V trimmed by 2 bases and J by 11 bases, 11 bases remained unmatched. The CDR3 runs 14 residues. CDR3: CASSYGGGDRDAFF. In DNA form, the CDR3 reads TGTGCCAGCAGTTACGGAGGGGGCGACAGGGATGCTTTCTTT.

CDR3 nucleotide sequence: TGTGCCAGCAGTTTATCTGTGGCGGCCCAGTACTTC. Amino acids: CASSLSVAAQYF. The chain has TRBV28 and TRBJ2-5; D is uncertain. CDR3 length equals 12 residues. V lost 1 base, J lost 9 bases, and 9 bases lay in between. Germline V gene lookup returns CDR1 MDHEN and CDR2 SYDVKM.

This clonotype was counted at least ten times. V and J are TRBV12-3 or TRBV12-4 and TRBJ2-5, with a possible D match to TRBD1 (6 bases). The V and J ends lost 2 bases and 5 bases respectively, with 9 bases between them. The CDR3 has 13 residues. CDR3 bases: TGTGCCAGCAGTTTAAACCAGGGGGAGACCCAGTACTTC. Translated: CASSLNQGETQYF.

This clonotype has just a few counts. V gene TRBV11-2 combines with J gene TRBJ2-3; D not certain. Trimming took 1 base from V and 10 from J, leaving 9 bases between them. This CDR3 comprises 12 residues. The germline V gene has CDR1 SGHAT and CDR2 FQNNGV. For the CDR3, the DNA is TGTGCCAGCAGCTTAGTGGTTGGGGCGCAGTATTTT. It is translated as CASSLVVGAQYF.

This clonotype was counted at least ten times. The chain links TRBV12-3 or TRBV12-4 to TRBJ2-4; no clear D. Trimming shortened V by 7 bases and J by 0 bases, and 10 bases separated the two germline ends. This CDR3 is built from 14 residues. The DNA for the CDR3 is TGTGCCAGCACCTTACACCAAGCCAAAAACATTCAGTACTTC. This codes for CASTLHQAKNIQYF.

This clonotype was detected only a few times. This CDR3 is CASSHGGGGNTEAFF. In DNA, the CDR3 is TGTGCCAGCAGCCACGGAGGGGGGGGGAACACTGAAGCTTTCTTT. The chain uses TRBV3-1 and TRBJ1-1, with D perhaps TRBD1 (6 bases). The CDR3 covers 15 residues. Per germline, CDR1 LGHDT and CDR2 YNNKEL (reference sequence). Trimming removed 3 bases from V and 1 base from J, with 12 bases in between.

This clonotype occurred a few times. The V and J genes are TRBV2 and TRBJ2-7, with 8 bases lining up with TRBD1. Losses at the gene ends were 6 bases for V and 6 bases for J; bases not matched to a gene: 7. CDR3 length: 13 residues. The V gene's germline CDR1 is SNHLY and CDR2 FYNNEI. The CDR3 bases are TGTGCCAGCAGGGCGGGACAGGCCGTCGAGCAGTACTTC. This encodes CASRAGQAVEQYF.

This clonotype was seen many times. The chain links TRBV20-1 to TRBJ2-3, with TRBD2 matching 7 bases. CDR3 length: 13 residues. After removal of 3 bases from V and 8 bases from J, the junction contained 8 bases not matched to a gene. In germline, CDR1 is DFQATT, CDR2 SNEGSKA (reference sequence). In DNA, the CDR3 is TGCAGTGCTAGGCCCGACGGGGGGACTACGCAGTATTTT. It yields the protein CSARPDGGTTQYF.

As DNA, the CDR3 is TGTGCCAGCAGCCAAGCCGGGACGATCCTAACTGAAGCTTTCTTT. It specifies CASSQAGTILTEAFF. This chain joins TRBV3-1 and TRBJ1-1; tentatively, D is TRBD1 (5 bases). CDR1 and CDR2 (germline): LGHDT, YNNKEL (reference sequence). The CDR3 sequence is 15 residues long. Deletions cut 1 base from V and 5 bases from J, with 14 bases between.